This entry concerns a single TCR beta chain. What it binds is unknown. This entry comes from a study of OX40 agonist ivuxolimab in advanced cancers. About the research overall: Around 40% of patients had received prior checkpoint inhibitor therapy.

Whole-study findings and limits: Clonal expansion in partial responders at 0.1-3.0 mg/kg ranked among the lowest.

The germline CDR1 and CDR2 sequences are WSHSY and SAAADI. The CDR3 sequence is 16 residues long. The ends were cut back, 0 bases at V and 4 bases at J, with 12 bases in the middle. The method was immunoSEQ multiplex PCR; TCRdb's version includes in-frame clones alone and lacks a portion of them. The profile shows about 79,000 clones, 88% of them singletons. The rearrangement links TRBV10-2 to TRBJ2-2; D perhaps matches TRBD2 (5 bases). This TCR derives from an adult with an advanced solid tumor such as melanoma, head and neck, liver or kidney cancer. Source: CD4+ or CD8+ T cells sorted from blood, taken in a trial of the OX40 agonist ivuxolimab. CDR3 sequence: CASSESVGVITGELFF. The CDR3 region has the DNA TGCGCCAGCAGTGAGTCTGTGGGAGTTATCACCGGGGAGCTGTTTTTT.